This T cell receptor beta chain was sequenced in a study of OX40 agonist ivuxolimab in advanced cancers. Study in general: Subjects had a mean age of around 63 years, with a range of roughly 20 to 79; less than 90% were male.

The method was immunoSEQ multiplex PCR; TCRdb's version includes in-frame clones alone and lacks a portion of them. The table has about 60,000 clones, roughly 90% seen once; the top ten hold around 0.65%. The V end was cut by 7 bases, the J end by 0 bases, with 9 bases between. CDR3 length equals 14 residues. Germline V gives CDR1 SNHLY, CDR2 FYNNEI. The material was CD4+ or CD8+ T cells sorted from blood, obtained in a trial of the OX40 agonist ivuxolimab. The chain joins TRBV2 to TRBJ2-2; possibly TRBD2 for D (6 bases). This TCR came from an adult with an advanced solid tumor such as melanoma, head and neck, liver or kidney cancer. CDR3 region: CASNTSPNTGELFF. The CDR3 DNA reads TGTGCCAGCAACACTAGCCCGAACACCGGGGAGCTGTTTTTT.